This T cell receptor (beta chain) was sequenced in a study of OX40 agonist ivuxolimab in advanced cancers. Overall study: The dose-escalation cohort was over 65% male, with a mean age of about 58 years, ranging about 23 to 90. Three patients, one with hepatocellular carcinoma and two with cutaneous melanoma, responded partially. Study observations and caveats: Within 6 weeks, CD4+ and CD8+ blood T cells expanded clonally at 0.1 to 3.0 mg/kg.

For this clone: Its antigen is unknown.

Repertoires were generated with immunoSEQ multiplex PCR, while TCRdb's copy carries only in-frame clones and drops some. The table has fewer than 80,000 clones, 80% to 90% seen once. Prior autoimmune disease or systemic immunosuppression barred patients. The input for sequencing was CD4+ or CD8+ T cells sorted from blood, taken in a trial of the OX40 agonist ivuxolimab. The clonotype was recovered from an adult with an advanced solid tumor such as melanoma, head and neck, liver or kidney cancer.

CDR3 nucleotide sequence: TGTGCCAGTAGTATAGTGGAGGGGCTTGGCACAGATACGCAGTATTTT. Protein sequence: CASSIVEGLGTDTQYF. The chain employs TRBV19 and TRBJ2-3, with a weak D call TRBD2 (6 bases). Trimming removed 1 base from V and 1 base from J, with 12 bases in between. Germline V lookup: CDR1 LNHDA, CDR2 SQIVND (reference sequence). This CDR3 has 16 residues.